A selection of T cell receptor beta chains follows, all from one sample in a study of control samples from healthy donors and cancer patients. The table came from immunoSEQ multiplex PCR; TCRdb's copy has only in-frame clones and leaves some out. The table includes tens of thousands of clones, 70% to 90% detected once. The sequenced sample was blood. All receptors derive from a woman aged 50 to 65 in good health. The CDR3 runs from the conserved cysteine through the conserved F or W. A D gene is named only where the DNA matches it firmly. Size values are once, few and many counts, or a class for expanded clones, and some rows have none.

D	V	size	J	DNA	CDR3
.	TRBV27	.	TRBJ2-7	TGTGCCAGCAGTTCAACCGGGACCGGGCGTCTGGCGCAGTACTTC	CASSSTGTGRLAQYF
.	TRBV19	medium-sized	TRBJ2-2	TGTGCCAGTAGTAATATCGGCAGGGGGGTAGCCGGGGAGCTGTTTTTT	CASSNIGRGVAGELFF
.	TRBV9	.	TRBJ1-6	TGTGCCAGCAGCGTAGGGGAAACAGGCACTTCACCCCTCCACTTT	CASSVGETGTSPLHF
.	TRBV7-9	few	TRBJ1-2	TGTGCCAGCAGCTTAGCCCAGGCTGGCTACACCTTC	CASSLAQAGYTF
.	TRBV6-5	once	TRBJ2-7	TGTGCCAGCAGTTATAGCCCAGACTACGAGCAGTACTTC	CASSYSPDYEQYF
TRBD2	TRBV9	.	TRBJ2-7	TGTGCCAGCAGCGTACAAGAGGGACTAGCGGGGGGGCTGGGCGAGCAGTACTTC	CASSVQEGLAGGLGEQYF
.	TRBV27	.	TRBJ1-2	TGTGCCAGCAGTTCCGGACAGTCGGGCTACACCTTC	CASSSGQSGYTF
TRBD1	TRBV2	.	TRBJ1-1	TGTGCCAGCAGTGAAAACAGGGGGCGCGTCACTGAAGCTTTCTTT	CASSENRGRVTEAFF
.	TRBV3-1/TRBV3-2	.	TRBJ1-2	TGTGCCAGCAGCCCCTCACGGATCGGAGATGGCTACACCTTC	CASSPSRIGDGYTF
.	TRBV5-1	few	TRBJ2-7	TGCGCCAGCAGCTTGGCGGCAGGGGTCTCCTACGAGCAGTACTTC	CASSLAAGVSYEQYF
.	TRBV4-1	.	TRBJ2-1	TGCGCCAGCAGCCCCTGGGACAACAGGGACAATGAGCAGTTCTTC	CASSPWDNRDNEQFF
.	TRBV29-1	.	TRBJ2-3	TGCAGCGGGCGCCTCATGGAAGATACGCAGTATTTT	CSGRLMEDTQYF
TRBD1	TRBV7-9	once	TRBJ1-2	TGTGCCAGCACCCCAGGGGGAATCTATGGCTACACCTTC	CASTPGGIYGYTF
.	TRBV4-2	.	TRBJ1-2	TGTGCCAGCAGCCAAGATCGAGATACAGGGTGGGGCTACACCTTC	CASSQDRDTGWGYTF
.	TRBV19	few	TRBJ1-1	TGTGCCAGTAGGGACAGTAGCACTGAAGCTTTCTTT	CASRDSSTEAFF
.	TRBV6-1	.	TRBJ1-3	TGTGCCAGCAGTGGTAACACCCCTAACTCTGGAAACACCATATATTTT	CASSGNTPNSGNTIYF
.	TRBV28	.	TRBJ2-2	TGTGCCAGCAGTTTACAAGACAGGATGCGGGCCGGGGAGCTGTTTTTT	CASSLQDRMRAGELFF
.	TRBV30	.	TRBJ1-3	TGTGCCTGGAGTAATGGGGGAAGGAGAAACACCATATATTTT	CAWSNGGRRNTIYF
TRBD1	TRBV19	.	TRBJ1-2	TGTGCCAGTAGGGACAGGGGGAAATCTAACTATGGCTACACCTTC	CASRDRGKSNYGYTF
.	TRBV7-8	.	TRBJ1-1	TGTGCCAGCAGCTTAGCTATCAGACAGGTTAACACTGAAGCTTTCTTT	CASSLAIRQVNTEAFF
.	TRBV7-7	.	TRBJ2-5	TGTGCCAGCAGCCCCTCCGGAGACAAAGAGACCCAGTACTTC	CASSPSGDKETQYF
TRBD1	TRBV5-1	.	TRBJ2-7	TGCGCCAGCAGCCCCAACCCAGCAGGGGGCTACGAGCAGTACTTC	CASSPNPAGGYEQYF
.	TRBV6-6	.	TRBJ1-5	TGTGCCAGCAGTTACTCGATAGGGAGCAATCAGCCCCAGCATTTT	CASSYSIGSNQPQHF
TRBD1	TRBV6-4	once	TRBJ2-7	TGTGCAGTGGCCCAGCGGACAGGCTACGAGCAGTACTTC	CAVAQRTGYEQYF
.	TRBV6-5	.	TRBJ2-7	TGTGCCAGCAGTTACGCCGCAGCCACTACGAACGAGCAGTACTTC	CASSYAAATTNEQYF
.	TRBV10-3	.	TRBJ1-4	TGTGCCATCAGTGGAGGGGGAATTAATGAAAAACTGTTTTTT	CAISGGGINEKLFF
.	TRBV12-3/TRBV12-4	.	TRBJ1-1	TGTGCCAGCAGTTCCTACCGGACAGCTTTCTTT	CASSSYRTAFF
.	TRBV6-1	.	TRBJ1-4	TGTGCCAGCAGTGCCTCAGGTTTTGTGACTAATGAAAAACTGTTTTTT	CASSASGFVTNEKLFF
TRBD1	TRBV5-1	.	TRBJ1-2	TGCGCCAGCAGCTCCGACAGGGCCAACTATGGCTACACCTTC	CASSSDRANYGYTF
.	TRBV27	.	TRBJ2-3	TGTGCCAGCAGTGGAGGGGGGATTGGAGATACGCAGTATTTT	CASSGGGIGDTQYF
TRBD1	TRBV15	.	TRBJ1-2	TGTGCCACCAGCAGAGCAGGGGGCGATCCCTATGGCTACACCTTC	CATSRAGGDPYGYTF
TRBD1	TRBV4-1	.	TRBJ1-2	TGCGCCAGCAGGACACCATCCGGGACAGGGAGAAGGAGTGGCTACACCTTC	CASRTPSGTGRRSGYTF
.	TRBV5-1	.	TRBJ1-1	TGCGCCAGCAGCTTGGGCGTCGGGGACACTGAAGCTTTCTTT	CASSLGVGDTEAFF
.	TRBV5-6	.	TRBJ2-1	TGTGCCAGCAGCTTGGATAGGTACAATGAGCAGTTCTTC	CASSLDRYNEQFF
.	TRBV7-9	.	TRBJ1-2	TGTGCCAGCAGTAGCGGGGGGGGTAACTATGGCTACACCTTC	CASSSGGGNYGYTF
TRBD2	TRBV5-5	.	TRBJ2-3	TGTGCCAGCAGCTTGATCCTAGCGGGGGATATAGATACGCAGTATTTT	CASSLILAGDIDTQYF
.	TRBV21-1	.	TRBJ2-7	TGTGCCTCCAGAGGGGGCGAATCTTACGAGCAGTACTTC	CASRGGESYEQYF
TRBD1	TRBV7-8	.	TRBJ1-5	TGTGCCAGCAGCCAAGATGTAACAGGGGCCCTAGCTCAGCCCCAGCATTTT	CASSQDVTGALAQPQHF
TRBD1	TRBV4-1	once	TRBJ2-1	TGCGCCAGCAGCCAACCTAGGGGGACAGCGGACTCGGATGAGCAGTTCTTC	CASSQPRGTADSDEQFF
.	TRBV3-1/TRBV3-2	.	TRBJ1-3	TGTGCCAGCAGCCAGGGGGGTTGGTCTGGAAACACCATATATTTT	CASSQGGWSGNTIYF
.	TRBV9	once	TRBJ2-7	TGTGCCAGCAGCGAGGGGCCGGTTAGCTCCTACGAGCAGTACTTC	CASSEGPVSSYEQYF
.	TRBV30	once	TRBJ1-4	TGTGCCTGGAGACGGTTCTCTAATGAAAAACTGTTTTTT	CAWRRFSNEKLFF
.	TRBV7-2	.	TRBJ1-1	TGTGCCAGCACCCTGATGGGCACTGAAGCTTTCTTT	CASTLMGTEAFF